Below are 28 T cell receptor beta chains sequenced from a single sample in a study of control samples from healthy donors and cancer patients. TCRdb's copy holds only in-frame clones and misses some; the assay was immunoSEQ multiplex PCR. The data show roughly 130,000 clones, approximately 95% seen once. The material sequenced was blood. The receptors here all came from a man aged 25 to 40 in good health.

The gene calls are TRBV9 and TRBJ1-6, with D unclear. V dropped 3 bases and J dropped 7 bases, with 14 bases sitting between them. The CDR3 sequence is 15 residues long. CDR1 and CDR2 (germline): SGDLS, YYNGEE. In DNA, the CDR3 is TGTGCCAGCAGCGCCCGGGAGGGAGGGAATTCACCCCTCCACTTT. Translation: CASSAREGGNSPLHF.

This clone was observed a single time. The rearrangement uses TRBV20-1 and TRBJ1-1; unclear D gene. V was clipped by 5 bases and J by 9 bases, with 13 bases between them. This CDR3 comprises 11 residues. CDR1 and CDR2 (germline): DFQATT, SNEGSKA (reference sequence). The CDR3 protein is CSARKRYQAFF. The CDR3 DNA reads as TGCAGTGCTCGTAAAAGGTACCAAGCTTTCTTT.

V gene TRBV29-1 combines with J gene TRBJ1-4; D is possibly TRBD1 (5 bases). This CDR3 is built from 12 residues. V was trimmed by 4 bases and J by 2 bases, leaving 5 bases between them. Germline CDR1 is SQVTM and CDR2 is ANQGSEA. Here the CDR3 reads CSVAGTNEKLFF. The CDR3 DNA is TGCAGCGTTGCAGGGACTAATGAAAAACTGTTTTTT.

The rearrangement uses TRBV27 and TRBJ2-1; D gene ambiguous. CDR1 and CDR2 from the germline V gene are MNHEY and SMNVEV (reference sequence). Trimming shortened V by 2 bases and J by 1 base, and 18 bases separated the two germline ends. The CDR3 has 18 residues. DNA for the CDR3: TGTGCCAGCAGTTTACAAGGCAGCCTTGGTGTTTCCTACAATGAGCAGTTCTTC. Translating it yields CASSLQGSLGVSYNEQFF.

V usage is TRBV4-3 and J usage is TRBJ1-1, with 9 bases identical to TRBD1. The CDR3 consists of 12 residues. The V segment lost 8 bases and the J segment 4 bases; nucleotides outside the gene matches: 2. From germline, CDR1 is LGHNA and CDR2 YSLEER. For the CDR3, the DNA is TGCGCCAGCCGGGACAGGGTCACTGAAGCTTTCTTT. Translated: CASRDRVTEAFF.

The chain links TRBV13 to TRBJ1-3; no clear D. The CDR3 runs 19 residues. CDR1 PRHDT and CDR2 FYEKMQ come from the germline V gene (reference sequence). The V end was cut by 2 bases, the J end by 3 bases, with 23 bases between. In DNA, the CDR3 is TGTGCCAGCAGCTTACAGGACCTTGGCCGAGCCGCGGATGGAAACACCATATATTTT. Protein: CASSLQDLGRAADGNTIYF.

This chain uses TRBV18 with TRBJ1-5, with D possibly TRBD1 on 6 matching bases. Germline loops: CDR1 KGHSH, CDR2 LQKENI. Deletions cut 6 bases from V and 0 bases from J, with 12 bases between. The CDR3 has 15 amino acids. The CDR3 loop is CASSSGTTSNQPQHF. The CDR3 nucleotides read TGTGCCAGCTCGTCCGGGACAACTAGCAATCAGCCCCAGCATTTT.

The gene calls are TRBV7-3 and TRBJ1-1; possible D gene TRBD1, 5 bases. Trimming stripped 5 bases from V and 4 bases from J, with 20 bases between. The CDR3 has 16 amino acids. Looked up from germline, CDR1 is SGHTA and CDR2 is FQGTGA. DNA for the CDR3: TGTGCCAGCAGCAAAGGCGGGGGAAGGTGGAGCACTGAAGCTTTCTTT. This encodes CASSKGGGRWSTEAFF.

This chain connects TRBV6-2 or TRBV6-3 to TRBJ2-7; TRBD1 might be the D (6 bases). Trimming stripped 2 bases from V and 2 bases from J, with 7 bases between. The length of the CDR3 is 13 residues. Germline V gene lookup returns CDR1 MNHEY and CDR2 SVGEGT. The CDR3 spells CASSYDRTYEQYF. The CDR3 region has the DNA TGTGCCAGCAGTTACGACAGGACCTACGAGCAGTACTTC.

Only one count was recorded for this clone. The rearrangement links TRBV18 to TRBJ2-6; 12 nucleotides agree with TRBD1. CDR1 is KGHSH and CDR2 is LQKENI in the germline V gene. The V segment lost 4 bases and the J segment 11 bases; nucleotides outside the gene matches: 3. The CDR3 consists of 14 residues. This CDR3 is CASSRGTGGDVLTF. The DNA for the CDR3 is TGTGCCAGCTCACGAGGGACAGGGGGCGACGTCCTGACTTTC.

V gene TRBV6-2 or TRBV6-3 combines with J gene TRBJ1-1; D not resolved. Looked up from germline, CDR1 is MNHEY and CDR2 is SVGEGT. Deletions cut 2 bases from V and 1 base from J, with 14 bases between. The CDR3 covers 16 residues. CDR3 nucleotide sequence: TGTGCCAGCAGTTACAGACCCGCCACAGCGAACACTGAAGCTTTCTTT. This translates into CASSYRPATANTEAFF.

The V gene is TRBV11-2, the J gene TRBJ1-3; maybe TRBD1 (5 bases). The CDR3 totals 15 residues. V lost 3 bases, J lost 0 bases, and 9 bases lay in between. Per germline, CDR1 SGHAT and CDR2 FQNNGV. As DNA, the CDR3 is TGTGCCAGCAGCTTCACAGGCGGCTCTGGAAACACCATATATTTT. Encoded protein: CASSFTGGSGNTIYF.

The V call is TRBV7-2, the J call TRBJ1-2; 9 bases map to TRBD1. After removal of 0 bases from V and 7 bases from J, the junction contained 6 bases not matched to a gene. The CDR3 is 15 residues long. Germline-derived CDR1 and CDR2 are SGHTA and FQGNSA. The CDR3 loop is CASSLAGQGRGGYTF. The CDR3 nucleotides are TGTGCCAGCAGCTTAGCTGGACAGGGGCGAGGTGGCTACACCTTC. Full variable domain (outside the CDR3, taken from reference TRBV7-2 and TRBJ1-2): GAGVSQSPSNKVTEKGKDVELRCDPISGHTALYWYRQSLGQGLEFLIYFQGNSAPDKSGLPSDRFSAERTGGSVSTLTIQRTQQEDSAVYLCASSLAGQGRGGYTFGSGTRLTVV.

The chain uses TRBV19 and TRBJ1-1; weak D call: TRBD1 (5 bases). Germline CDR1 is LNHDA and CDR2 is SQIVND (reference sequence). V was cut by 11 bases and J by 0 bases, with 13 bases left in between. The CDR3 is made up of 13 amino acids. This CDR3 reads CASQAGLNTEAFF. The CDR3 DNA reads as TGTGCCTCCCAGGCGGGGCTGAACACTGAAGCTTTCTTT.

V gene TRBV4-2 combines with J gene TRBJ1-5; 11 bases agree with TRBD1. Trimming cost V 0 bases and J 7 bases; bases outside gene matches: 2. This CDR3 region has 15 residues. Per germline, CDR1 LGHNA and CDR2 YNFKEQ. The CDR3, as DNA: TGTGCCAGCAGCCAAGAGGACAGGGGGCAACAGCCCCAGCATTTT. This sequence encodes CASSQEDRGQQPQHF.

This sequence joins TRBV28 and TRBJ1-2, with D perhaps TRBD1 (6 bases). Germline V gene sequence: CDR1 MDHEN, CDR2 SYDVKM. The V end lost 3 bases, the J end lost 7 bases, and 18 bases lay between the germline ends. The CDR3 contains 15 residues. CDR3: CASSFSGQGFFGYTF. The CDR3 coding sequence is TGTGCCAGCAGTTTCTCGGGGCAGGGGTTTTTTGGCTACACCTTC.

V gene TRBV7-4 combines with J gene TRBJ1-4; D is unclear. CDR1 is SGHVT, CDR2 SQSDAQ, per germline. Trimming stripped 1 base from V and 0 bases from J, with 3 bases between. The CDR3 extends over 14 amino acids. In nucleotides, the CDR3 is TGTGCCAGCAGCTTAGGGGCAACTAATGAAAAACTGTTTTTT. It translates to CASSLGATNEKLFF.

The chain couples TRBV20-1 to TRBJ1-6, with D unresolved. The germline V gene has CDR1 DFQATT and CDR2 SNEGSKA (reference sequence). The V end was cut by 3 bases, the J end by 4 bases, with 16 bases between. The CDR3 sequence is 16 residues long. CDR3 protein: CSASKVGGKYNSPLHF. The CDR3 DNA reads as TGCAGTGCTAGTAAAGTAGGCGGGAAATATAATTCACCCCTCCACTTT.

The chain is built from TRBV15 and TRBJ2-5; D is possibly TRBD1 (6 bases). V was trimmed by 1 base and J by 5 bases, leaving 11 bases between them. The V gene's germline CDR1 is LNHNV and CDR2 YYDKDF (reference sequence). The CDR3 length is 14 residues. The CDR3 here is CATSRVNRDETQYF. DNA for the CDR3: TGTGCCACCAGCAGAGTAAACAGGGATGAGACCCAGTACTTC. The variable domain in full, completed from reference TRBV15 and TRBJ2-5, reads DAMVIQNPRYQVTQFGKPVTLSCSQTLNHNVMYWYQQKSSQAPKLLFHYYDKDFNNEADTPDNFQSRRPNTSFCFLDIRSPGLGDTAMYLCATSRVNRDETQYFGPGTRLLVL.

Details on this clone: At one of its ends the junction is not consistent with the germline gene, which may arise from a read error. V and J are TRBV6-6 and TRBJ2-1; D is unclear. Germline-derived CDR1 and CDR2 are MNHNY and SVGAGI (reference sequence). This CDR3 contains 13 residues. The CDR3 sequence: CASSYILYDEQFF. CDR3 bases: TGTGCCAGCAGTTACATACTCTACGATGAGCAGTTCTTC.

The rearrangement joins TRBV27 to TRBJ2-3; 7 bases line up with TRBD1. Looked up from germline, CDR1 is MNHEY and CDR2 is SMNVEV (reference sequence). There are 14 residues in the CDR3. Germline trimming cut 2 bases from V and 4 bases from J; bases unmatched to any gene: 3. This CDR3 reads CASSLGTGADTQYF. CDR3 bases: TGTGCCAGCAGTTTAGGAACAGGGGCAGATACGCAGTATTTT.

The rearrangement uses TRBV9 and TRBJ1-1, with D unresolved. The germline V gene encodes CDR1 SGDLS and CDR2 YYNGEE. This CDR3 is built from 15 residues. Trimming cost V 0 bases and J 5 bases, with 14 bases left between them. The CDR3 here is CASSVVGFGETEAFF. In nucleotides, the CDR3 is TGTGCCAGCAGCGTAGTTGGGTTTGGCGAGACTGAAGCTTTCTTT.

The chain has TRBV6-1 and TRBJ1-1; D might be TRBD1 (5 bases). Germline-derived CDR1 and CDR2 are MNHNS and SASEGT. The CDR3 is 17 residues long. V lost 3 bases and J 3 bases, leaving 20 bases between the germline ends. CDR3 amino acids: CASSDRQGLRLDTEAFF. Here the CDR3 DNA reads TGTGCCAGCAGTGACCGGCAGGGCTTGAGGTTGGACACTGAAGCTTTCTTT.

The genes are TRBV6-4 and TRBJ2-1; 10 bases map to TRBD2. This CDR3 contains 14 residues. The ends lost 5 bases at V and 8 bases at J; junction bases unmatched: 6. In germline, CDR1 is MRHNA, CDR2 SNTAGT. The CDR3 reads CASSPGTSVHEQFF. CDR3 bases: TGTGCCAGCAGTCCTGGGACTAGCGTACATGAGCAGTTCTTC.

V gene TRBV7-9 combines with J gene TRBJ1-2, with TRBD1 identical over 10 bases. Losses at the gene ends were 5 bases for V and 2 bases for J; bases not matched to a gene: 11. The CDR3 contains 17 residues. Germline CDR1 SEHNR, CDR2 FQNEAQ (reference sequence). In DNA, the CDR3 is TGTGCCAGCAGCCCTCCGGGACAGGGGTCTTCAAACTATGGCTACACCTTC. Its protein product is CASSPPGQGSSNYGYTF.

The rearrangement uses TRBV9 and TRBJ2-3, with D uncertain. Germline CDR1 is SGDLS and CDR2 is YYNGEE. The V gene lost 0 bases and the J gene lost 3 bases, with 8 bases spanning the gap. The CDR3 covers 14 residues. CDR3 loop: CASSVARRTDTQYF. The CDR3 nucleotides are TGTGCCAGCAGCGTAGCTCGCCGGACAGATACGCAGTATTTT.

The chain uses TRBV30 and TRBJ1-2; D is unresolved. Trimming left V 4 bases short and J 2 bases short, with 5 bases between. This CDR3 region has 11 residues. Per germline, CDR1 GTSNPN and CDR2 SVGIG (reference sequence). CDR3 coding DNA: TGTGCCTGGAAGACGAACTATGGCTACACCTTC. Protein: CAWKTNYGYTF.

This clone was observed a handful of times. This sequence joins TRBV10-1 and TRBJ2-7; TRBD2 aligns across 7 bases. V shed 3 bases and J 3 bases; nucleotides not matched to a gene: 8. In germline, CDR1 is WNHNN, CDR2 SYGVQD (reference sequence). The CDR3 is 15 amino acids. The CDR3 DNA reads TGCGCCAGCAGTGATGCGGGAGCGGAACACTACGAGCAGTACTTC. Translation gives CASSDAGAEHYEQYF.